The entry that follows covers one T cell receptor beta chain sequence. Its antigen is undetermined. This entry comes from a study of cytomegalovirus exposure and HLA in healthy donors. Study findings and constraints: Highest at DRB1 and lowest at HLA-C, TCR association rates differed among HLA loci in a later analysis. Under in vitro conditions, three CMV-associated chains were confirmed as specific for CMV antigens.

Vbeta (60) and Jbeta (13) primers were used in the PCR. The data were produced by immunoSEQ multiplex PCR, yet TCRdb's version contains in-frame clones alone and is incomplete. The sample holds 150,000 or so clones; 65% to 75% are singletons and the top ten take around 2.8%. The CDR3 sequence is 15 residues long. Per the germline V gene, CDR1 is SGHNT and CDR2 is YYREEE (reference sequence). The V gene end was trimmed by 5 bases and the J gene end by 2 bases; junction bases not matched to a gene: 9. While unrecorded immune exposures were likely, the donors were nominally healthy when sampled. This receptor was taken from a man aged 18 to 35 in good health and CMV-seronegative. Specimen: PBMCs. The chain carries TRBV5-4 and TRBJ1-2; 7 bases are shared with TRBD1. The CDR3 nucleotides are TGTGCCAGCAGTATTCAGGCAGGGGGGAACTATGGCTACACCTTC. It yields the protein CASSIQAGGNYGYTF.